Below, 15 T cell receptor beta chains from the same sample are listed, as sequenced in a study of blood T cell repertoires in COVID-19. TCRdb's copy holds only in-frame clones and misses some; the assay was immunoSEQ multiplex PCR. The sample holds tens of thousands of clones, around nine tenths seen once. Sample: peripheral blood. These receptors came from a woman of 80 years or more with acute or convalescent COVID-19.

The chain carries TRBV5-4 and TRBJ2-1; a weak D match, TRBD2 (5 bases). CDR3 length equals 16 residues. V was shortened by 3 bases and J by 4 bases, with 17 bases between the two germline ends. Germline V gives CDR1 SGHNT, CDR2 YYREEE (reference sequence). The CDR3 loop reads CASSSVARASYNEQFF. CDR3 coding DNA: TGTGCCAGCAGCTCGGTAGCGCGGGCGTCGTACAATGAGCAGTTCTTC.

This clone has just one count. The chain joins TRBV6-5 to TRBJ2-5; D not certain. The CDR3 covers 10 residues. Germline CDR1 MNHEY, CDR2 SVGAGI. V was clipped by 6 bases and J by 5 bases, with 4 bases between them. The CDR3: CASREETQYF. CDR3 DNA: TGTGCCAGCAGGGAGGAGACCCAGTACTTC.

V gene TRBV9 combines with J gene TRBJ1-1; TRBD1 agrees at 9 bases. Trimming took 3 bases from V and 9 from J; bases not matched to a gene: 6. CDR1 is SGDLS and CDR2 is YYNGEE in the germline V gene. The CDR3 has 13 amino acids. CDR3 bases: TGTGCCAGCAGCGAAATAGACAGGGGGAAAGCTTTCTTT. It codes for CASSEIDRGKAFF.

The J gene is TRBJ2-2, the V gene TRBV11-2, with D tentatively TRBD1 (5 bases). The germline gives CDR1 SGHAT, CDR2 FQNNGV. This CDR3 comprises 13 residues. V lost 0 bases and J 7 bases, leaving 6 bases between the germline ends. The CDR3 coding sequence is TGTGCCAGCAGCTTAGAAACAGGCGGGGAGCTGTTTTTT. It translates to CASSLETGGELFF. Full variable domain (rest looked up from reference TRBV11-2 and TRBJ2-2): EAGVAQSPRYKIIEKRQSVAFWCNPISGHATLYWYQQILGQGPKLLIQFQNNGVVDDSQLPKDRFSAERLKGVDSTLKIQPAKLEDSAVYLCASSLETGGELFFGEGSRLTVL.

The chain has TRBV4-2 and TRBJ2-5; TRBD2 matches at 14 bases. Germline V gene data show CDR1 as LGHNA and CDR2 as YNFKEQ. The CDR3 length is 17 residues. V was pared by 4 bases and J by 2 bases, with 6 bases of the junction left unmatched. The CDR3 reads CASSPGLAGGSQETQYF. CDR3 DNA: TGTGCCAGCAGCCCCGGACTAGCGGGGGGTTCACAAGAGACCCAGTACTTC.

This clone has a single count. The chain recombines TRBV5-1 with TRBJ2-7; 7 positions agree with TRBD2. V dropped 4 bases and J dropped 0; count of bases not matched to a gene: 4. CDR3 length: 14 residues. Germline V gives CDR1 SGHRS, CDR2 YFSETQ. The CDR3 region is CASSPLAGSYEQYF. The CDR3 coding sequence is TGCGCCAGCAGCCCCTTAGCGGGCTCCTACGAGCAGTACTTC.

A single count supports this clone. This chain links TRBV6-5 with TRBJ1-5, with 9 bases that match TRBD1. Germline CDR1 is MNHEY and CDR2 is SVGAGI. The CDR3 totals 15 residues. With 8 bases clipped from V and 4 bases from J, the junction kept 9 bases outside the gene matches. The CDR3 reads CASRRAGQGNQPQHF. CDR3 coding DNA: TGTGCCAGCCGTAGGGCGGGACAGGGAAATCAGCCCCAGCATTTT.

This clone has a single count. The CDR3 sequence is CASSGGRSNEKLFF. The CDR3 nucleotides are TGTGCCAGTAGCGGAGGCAGATCTAATGAAAAACTGTTTTTT. The J gene is TRBJ1-4, the V gene TRBV19; D is unresolved. Looked up from germline, CDR1 is LNHDA and CDR2 is SQIVND (reference sequence). This CDR3 is 14 amino acids long. V lost 6 bases, J lost 3 bases, and 11 bases lay in between.

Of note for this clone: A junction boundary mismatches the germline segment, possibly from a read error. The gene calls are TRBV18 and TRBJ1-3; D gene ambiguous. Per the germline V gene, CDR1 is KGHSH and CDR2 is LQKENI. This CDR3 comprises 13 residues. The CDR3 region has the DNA TGTGCCAGCTCACCACTTGAGGGAAAGACCATATATTTT. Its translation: CASSPLEGKTIYF.

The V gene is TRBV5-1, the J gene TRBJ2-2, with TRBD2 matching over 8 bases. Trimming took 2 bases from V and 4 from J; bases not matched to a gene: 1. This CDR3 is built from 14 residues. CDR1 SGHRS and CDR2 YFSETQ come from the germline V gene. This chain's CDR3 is CASSFSGITGELFF. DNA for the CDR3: TGCGCCAGCAGCTTTAGCGGGATCACCGGGGAGCTGTTTTTT.

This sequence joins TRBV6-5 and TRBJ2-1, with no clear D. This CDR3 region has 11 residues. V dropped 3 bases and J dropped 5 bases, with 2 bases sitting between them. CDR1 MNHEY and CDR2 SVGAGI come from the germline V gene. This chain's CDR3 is CASSYNNEQFF. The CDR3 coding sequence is TGTGCCAGCAGTTATAACAATGAGCAGTTCTTC.

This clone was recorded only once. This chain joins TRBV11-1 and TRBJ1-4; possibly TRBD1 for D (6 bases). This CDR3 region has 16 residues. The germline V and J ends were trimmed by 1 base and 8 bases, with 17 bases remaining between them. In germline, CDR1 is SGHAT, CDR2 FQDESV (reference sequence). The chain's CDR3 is CASSLGPGHSAEKLFF. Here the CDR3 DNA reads TGTGCCAGCAGCTTAGGGCCGGGACATTCTGCGGAAAAACTGTTTTTT.

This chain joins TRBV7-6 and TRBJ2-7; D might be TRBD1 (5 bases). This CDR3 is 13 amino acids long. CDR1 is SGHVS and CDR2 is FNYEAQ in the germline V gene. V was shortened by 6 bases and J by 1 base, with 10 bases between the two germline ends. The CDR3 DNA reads TGTGCCAGCAGGACAGCTTCATCCTACGAGCAGTACTTC. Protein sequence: CASRTASSYEQYF. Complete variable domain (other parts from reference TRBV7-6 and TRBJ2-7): GAGVSQSPRYKVTKRGQDVALRCDPISGHVSLYWYRQALGQGPEFLTYFNYEAQQDKSGLPNDRFSAERPEGSISTLTIQRTEQRDSAMYRCASRTASSYEQYFGPGTRLTVT.

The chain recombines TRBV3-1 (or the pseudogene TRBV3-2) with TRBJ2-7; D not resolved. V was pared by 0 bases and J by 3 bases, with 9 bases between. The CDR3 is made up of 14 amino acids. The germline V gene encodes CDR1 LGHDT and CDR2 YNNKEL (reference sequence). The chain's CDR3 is CASSQDLQNYEQYF. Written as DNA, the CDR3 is TGTGCCAGCAGCCAAGATCTTCAGAACTACGAGCAGTACTTC.

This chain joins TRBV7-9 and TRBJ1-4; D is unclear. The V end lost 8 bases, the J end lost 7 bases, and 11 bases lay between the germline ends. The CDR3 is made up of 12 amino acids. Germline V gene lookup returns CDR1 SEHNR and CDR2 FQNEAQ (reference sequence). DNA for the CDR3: TGTGCCAGCGAACCCGGAGTTGAAAAACTGTTTTTT. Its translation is CASEPGVEKLFF.